The 9 T cell receptor beta chains below come from one sample, sequenced in a study of T cells in Graves' hyperthyroidism and ophthalmopathy. Amplified regions were TCR beta CDR3 sequences from RNA transcripts. First-round RT-PCR of the TCR CDR3 relied on the HTBI primer set. TCRdb re-called the multiplex PCR reads through MiXCR, storing one row per CDR3 protein. The data hold about 360,000 distinct CDR3 sequences, with roughly an eighth observed a single time. The specimen was blood. The receptors here all came from a woman younger than 35 with Graves' hyperthyroidism.

This clonotype was seen a handful of times. The chain joins TRBV6-1 to TRBJ2-1; D gene ambiguous. Trimming took 7 bases from V and 11 from J, leaving 9 bases between them. This CDR3 has 10 amino acids. Germline CDR1 MNHNS, CDR2 SASEGT. CDR3 amino acids: CASMGNQQFF. The CDR3 DNA reads TGTGCCAGCATGGGCAACCAGCAGTTCTTC.

This clonotype was detected many times. The chain links TRBV5-6 to TRBJ2-2, with D uncertain. Germline CDR1 and CDR2: SGHDT and YYEEEE. Trimming took 1 base from V and 5 from J, leaving 12 bases between them. The CDR3 covers 15 residues. The CDR3 nucleotides read TGTGCCAGCAGCTTGAGGCAGGACGGGACCGGGGAGCTGTTTTTT. This translates into CASSLRQDGTGELFF. The variable domain in full, completed from reference TRBV5-6 and TRBJ2-2, reads DAGVTQSPTHLIKTRGQQVTLRCSPKSGHDTVSWYQQALGQGPQFIFQYYEEEERQRGNFPDRFSGHQFPNYSSELNVNALLLGDSALYLCASSLRQDGTGELFFGEGSRLTVL.

The table lists this clonotype with many counts. The chain carries TRBV20-1 and TRBJ2-3; either TRBD1 or TRBD2 may fit D (5 bases each). CDR1 is DFQATT, CDR2 SNEGSKA, per germline (reference sequence). Trimming cost V 6 bases and J 1 base, with 20 bases left between them. The CDR3 totals 16 residues. The CDR3 reads CSAGHPWGTGTDTQYF. CDR3 sequence (DNA): TGCAGTGCCGGTCATCCCTGGGGGACGGGCACAGATACGCAGTATTTT.

This clonotype appeared many times. V and J are TRBV28 and TRBJ2-3, with 7 bases matching TRBD2. Germline assignment: CDR1 MDHEN and CDR2 SYDVKM. The CDR3 has 15 residues. Trimming cost V 5 bases and J 3 bases; bases outside gene matches: 8. In DNA form, the CDR3 reads TGTGCCAGCAGTGGCGCGGGAGTTAGAACAGATACGCAGTATTTT. It encodes CASSGAGVRTDTQYF.

This clonotype was counted many times. This rearrangement joins TRBV10-3 to TRBJ2-3; D unresolved. With 10 bases removed from V and 1 base from J, the gap between germline ends came to 9 bases. Per the germline V gene, CDR1 is ENHRY and CDR2 is SYGVKD. The length of the CDR3 is 12 residues. The CDR3 reads CATLGGTDTQYF. CDR3 bases: TGTGCCACCCTTGGGGGCACAGATACGCAGTATTTT.

This clonotype was found many times. The V and J genes are TRBV28 and TRBJ1-4; no reliable D call. Germline V gene sequence: CDR1 MDHEN, CDR2 SYDVKM. The CDR3 runs to 12 residues. With 1 base removed from V and 6 bases from J, the gap between germline ends came to 3 bases. The DNA of the CDR3 is TGTGCCAGCAGTTTATTAGATGAAAAACTGTTTTTT. As protein: CASSLLDEKLFF.

This sequence joins TRBV10-3 and TRBJ1-1; possible D gene TRBD1, 5 bases. The germline CDR1 and CDR2 sequences are ENHRY and SYGVKD. The CDR3 is 14 residues long. V was shortened by 3 bases and J by 7 bases, with 15 bases between the two germline ends. The CDR3 DNA reads as TGTGCCATCAGTGAATCCTCACGAAGGGGTGAAGCTTTCTTT. Translated: CAISESSRRGEAFF.

This chain connects TRBV5-4 to TRBJ2-2; D may be TRBD2 (5 bases). V lost 4 bases and J lost 4, with 26 bases in between. The CDR3 sequence is 19 residues long. The germline gives CDR1 SGHNT, CDR2 YYREEE (reference sequence). The CDR3 here is CASSARTTSHGFCTGELFF. CDR3 DNA: TGTGCCAGCAGCGCCCGAACTACTAGTCACGGGTTTTGCACCGGGGAGCTGTTTTTT.

This clonotype was observed at least ten times. This sequence joins TRBV2 and TRBJ2-3; D is possibly TRBD1 (6 bases). CDR3 length equals 15 residues. V was clipped by 3 bases and J by 2 bases, with 12 bases between them. Germline values: CDR1 SNHLY, CDR2 FYNNEI. The CDR3 protein is CASSDQGSLTDTQYF. CDR3 bases: TGTGCCAGCAGTGACCAGGGGTCCCTCACAGATACGCAGTATTTT.